This is a list of T cell receptor beta chains from one sample in a study of T cell responses to AZD1222 COVID-19 vaccine. Method: immunoSEQ multiplex PCR; TCRdb's copy keeps in-frame clones and lacks some. The sample yields roughly 150,000 clones, approximately 90% seen once. The source material was peripheral blood, sampled 28 days after the second AZD1222 dose. These TCRs come from an adult who received the AZD1222 COVID-19 vaccine. Each CDR3 is given with its conserved first and last residue. D genes are given only for firm matches. Clone sizes are given selectively: once, few, many, or a class where the clone is expanded.

>NA|TRBJ1-5|TRBV6-5|15|NA
CASSRTPGLAQPQHF
TGTGCCAGCAGTCGGACACCGGGTTTAGCTCAGCCCCAGCATTTT
>NA|TRBJ1-3|TRBV19|12|NA
CASSRRNSGPRF
TGTGCCAGTAGTAGACGTAATTCGGGACCGCGTTTT
>NA|TRBJ1-6|TRBV6-5|15|NA
CASSPGPKGNSPLHF
TGTGCCAGCAGCCCCGGGCCTAAGGGAAATTCACCCCTCCACTTT
>once|TRBJ1-5|TRBV6-5|14|NA
CASSSRDSNQPQHF
TGTGCCAGCAGCTCTCGTGATAGCAATCAGCCCCAGCATTTT
>NA|TRBJ1-1|TRBV10-1|13|NA
CASSVRPYTEAFF
TGCGCCAGCAGTGTTAGGCCGTACACTGAAGCTTTCTTT
>NA|TRBJ2-2|TRBV28|14|NA
CASSSSSRIGELFF
TGTGCCAGCAGTTCCTCCTCCCGTATCGGGGAGCTGTTTTTT
>once|TRBJ1-6|TRBV5-6|16|TRBD1
CASSLEPGTGYSPLHF
TGTGCCAGCAGCTTGGAACCCGGGACAGGGTATTCACCCCTCCACTTT
>NA|TRBJ2-2|TRBV2|12|NA
CASSELSGELFF
TGTGCCAGCAGTGAACTGTCCGGGGAGCTGTTTTTT
>NA|TRBJ1-6|TRBV9|15|NA
CASSETPGPYSPLHF
TGTGCCAGCAGCGAAACCCCGGGGCCGTATTCACCCCTCCACTTT
>NA|TRBJ1-6|TRBV27|15|NA
CASSLAQRINSPLHF
TGTGCCAGCAGTTTGGCGCAGAGAATCAATTCACCCCTCCACTTT
>once|TRBJ2-1|TRBV12-3/TRBV12-4|11|NA
CASSLQREQFF
TGTGCCAGCAGTTTACAGCGGGAGCAGTTCTTC
>NA|TRBJ1-2|TRBV6-5|14|TRBD1
CASSPGTGRYGYTF
TGTGCCAGCAGCCCAGGGACAGGCCGGTATGGCTACACCTTC
>NA|TRBJ1-6|TRBV6-2/TRBV6-3|14|NA
CASSYATRGSPLHF
TGTGCCAGCAGTTACGCGACCCGAGGGTCACCCCTCCACTTT
>NA|TRBJ1-1|TRBV6-5|14|NA
CASTRGGRGTEAFF
TGTGCCAGCACTAGGGGCGGTCGGGGCACTGAAGCTTTCTTT
>NA|TRBJ1-1|TRBV6-5|15|NA
CASRPGTAMNTEAFF
TGTGCCAGCAGACCCGGGACCGCCATGAACACTGAAGCTTTCTTT
>NA|TRBJ2-1|TRBV28|16|TRBD2
CASSLLGLAGGYEQFF
TGTGCCAGCAGTTTATTGGGACTAGCGGGAGGTTATGAGCAGTTCTTC
>NA|TRBJ2-5|TRBV10-3|14|TRBD2
CATGVSGMGETQYF
TGTGCCACCGGGGTCAGCGGGATGGGTGAGACCCAGTACTTC
>NA|TRBJ2-1|TRBV3-1/TRBV3-2|17|TRBD2
CASSQEGSGRDYNEQFF
TGTGCCAGCAGCCAAGAAGGTAGCGGGAGGGACTACAATGAGCAGTTCTTC
>NA|TRBJ1-3|TRBV7-9|13|NA
CASSPREGNTIYF
TGTGCCAGCAGCCCGAGGGAAGGAAACACCATATATTTT
>NA|TRBJ1-1|TRBV6-6|12|NA
CASSFPGQEAFF
TGTGCCAGCAGTTTCCCGGGACAAGAAGCTTTCTTT
>once|TRBJ1-2|TRBV28|15|NA
CASSLLTAINYGYTF
TGTGCCAGCAGTTTGTTAACAGCGATTAACTATGGCTACACCTTC
>NA|TRBJ1-2|TRBV3-1/TRBV3-2|13|NA
CASSQTEGYGYTF
TGTGCCAGCAGCCAAACGGAGGGCTATGGCTACACCTTC
>NA|TRBJ1-4|TRBV29-1|14|TRBD1
CSVPSGGTNEKLFF
TGCAGCGTGCCCTCAGGGGGGACTAATGAAAAACTGTTTTTT
>NA|TRBJ1-5|TRBV18|13|NA
CASSPPSEGPQHF
TGTGCCAGCTCACCACCCTCAGAGGGACCCCAGCATTTT
>NA|TRBJ1-2|TRBV19|12|NA
CASSIAGSGYTF
TGTGCCAGTAGTATAGCAGGAAGCGGCTACACCTTC
>NA|TRBJ2-3|TRBV11-2|14|NA
CASSFLGITDTQYF
TGTGCCAGCAGCTTTCTAGGGATCACAGATACGCAGTATTTT
>NA|TRBJ1-5|TRBV15|17|TRBD1
CATSSSDVRDRGQPQHF
TGTGCCACCAGCAGCTCGGACGTGAGGGACAGGGGTCAGCCCCAGCATTTT
>NA|TRBJ1-1|TRBV9|14|NA
CASSVGGVNTEAFF
TGTGCCAGCAGCGTAGGAGGAGTTAACACTGAAGCTTTCTTT
>NA|TRBJ2-1|TRBV2|12|NA
CASSPQGYEQFF
TGTGCCAGCAGCCCCCAGGGATATGAGCAGTTCTTC
>NA|TRBJ1-5|TRBV27|13|TRBD1
CASRRTGGQPQHF
TGTGCCAGCAGACGGACAGGCGGCCAGCCCCAGCATTTT
>NA|TRBJ1-1|TRBV30|11|NA
CAWGETTEAFF
TGTGCCTGGGGTGAAACCACTGAAGCTTTCTTT
>NA|TRBJ2-2|TRBV28|16|TRBD2
CASTTSGRVGTGELFF
TGTGCCAGCACGACTAGCGGGAGAGTGGGCACCGGGGAGCTGTTTTTT
>NA|TRBJ1-6|TRBV19|14|NA
CASSVQIYNSPLHF
TGTGCCAGTAGTGTCCAGATTTATAATTCACCCCTCCACTTT
>NA|TRBJ1-1|TRBV5-6|15|NA
CASSLLWDQNTEAFF
TGTGCCAGCAGCTTGTTATGGGACCAAAACACTGAAGCTTTCTTT